This is a list of T cell receptor beta chains from one sample in a study of T-cell memory formation after mild COVID-19. TCRdb redid the calling of the 5' RACE reads with MiXCR, one entry per CDR3 protein. The sample shows 50,000 to 75,000 distinct CDR3 sequences, 9% to 9.5% of them seen only once. The sequencing sample was made of PBMCs or a T cell subset sorted from them (not recorded which). The source of these receptors is a young man who had mild COVID-19 (a few samples of this study predate the infection). Cell type and time point are not known. CDR3s include the opening cysteine and the closing phenylalanine or tryptophan. The D gene is left open where the match is weak. Size is omitted from some rows. Given values are once, few, many or a class for expanded clones.

abundance,v_gene,j_gene,d_gene,CDR3nt,CDR3aa
few,TRBV7-8,TRBJ2-4,TRBD2,TGTGCCAGCAGCTCACGGACTAGCGGGGGCCCAGGGGCCAAAAACATTCAGTACTTC,CASSSRTSGGPGAKNIQYF
.,TRBV19,TRBJ2-5,.,TGTGCCAGTAGTGCCCGACCAAGGGCGGTGGAGACCCAGTACTTC,CASSARPRAVETQYF
.,TRBV10-3,TRBJ1-2,.,TGTGCCATCAACCCCACACGGGAAAACTATGGCTACACCTTC,CAINPTRENYGYTF
.,TRBV13,TRBJ2-1,.,TGTGCCAGCAGCTTAGGGCGGGGGCGATACAATGAGCAGTTCTTC,CASSLGRGRYNEQFF
many,TRBV7-2,TRBJ1-5,.,TGTGCCAGCAGCCTCCAGAGCAATCAGCCCCAGCATTTT,CASSLQSNQPQHF
many,TRBV7-3,TRBJ2-3,.,TGTGCCAGCAGCTTATCTGGGGGCGCGGGCGCAGATACGCAGTATTTT,CASSLSGGAGADTQYF
many,TRBV5-1,TRBJ2-5,.,TGCGCCAGCAGCATTCAGCAAGAGACCCAGTACTTC,CASSIQQETQYF
.,TRBV4-1,TRBJ1-4,.,TGCGCCAGCAGCCAAGATAGATGGCGGACAGACGAAAAACTGTTTTTT,CASSQDRWRTDEKLFF
few,TRBV27,TRBJ2-5,TRBD2,TGTGCCAGCTCCCACGGGACTAGCGGGGGGCCAGACACCCAGTACTTC,CASSHGTSGGPDTQYF
.,TRBV5-1,TRBJ1-3,.,TGCGCCAGCAGCTTGGACATGAGCTCTGGAAACACCATATATTTT,CASSLDMSSGNTIYF
many,TRBV10-3,TRBJ2-2,.,TGTGCCATCAGGCAGTCGAACACCGGGGAGCTGTTTTTT,CAIRQSNTGELFF
few,TRBV4-1,TRBJ2-5,.,TGCGCCAGCAGCCAAGAACCCCCACTCACAGACCAAGAGACCCAGTACTTC,CASSQEPPLTDQETQYF
few,TRBV7-2,TRBJ2-3,.,TGTGCCAGCAGCGGAAACTTCACAGATACGCAGTATTTT,CASSGNFTDTQYF
.,TRBV2,TRBJ1-2,.,TGTGCCAGCAGACTGAGGTACTATGGCTACACCTTC,CASRLRYYGYTF